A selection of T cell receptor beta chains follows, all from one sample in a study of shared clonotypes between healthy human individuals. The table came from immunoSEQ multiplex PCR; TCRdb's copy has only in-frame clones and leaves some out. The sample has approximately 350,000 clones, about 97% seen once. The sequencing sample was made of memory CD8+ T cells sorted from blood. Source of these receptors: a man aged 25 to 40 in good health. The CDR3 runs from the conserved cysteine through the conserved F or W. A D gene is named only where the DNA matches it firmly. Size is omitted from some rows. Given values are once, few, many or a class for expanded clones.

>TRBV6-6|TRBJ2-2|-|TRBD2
CASSPGLAGTGELFF
TGTGCCAGCAGTCCGGGACTAGCAGGGACCGGGGAGCTGTTTTTT
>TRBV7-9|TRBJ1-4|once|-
CASTFSGATNEKLFF
TGTGCCAGCACCTTTTCAGGGGCAACTAATGAAAAACTGTTTTTT
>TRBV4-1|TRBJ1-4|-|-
CASSQDPEELFF
TGCGCCAGCAGCCAAGACCCGGAGGAACTGTTTTTT
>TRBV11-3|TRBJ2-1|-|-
CASSLDVSDEQFF
TGTGCCAGCAGCTTAGACGTATCAGATGAGCAGTTCTTC
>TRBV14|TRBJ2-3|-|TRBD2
CASSQVRTSGYTDTQYF
TGTGCCAGCAGCCAAGTAAGGACTAGCGGATACACAGATACGCAGTATTTT
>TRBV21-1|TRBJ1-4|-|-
CASSKEGATNEKLFF
TGTGCCAGCAGCAAAGAGGGGGCAACTAATGAAAAACTGTTTTTT
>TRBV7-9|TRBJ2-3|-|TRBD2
CASSLGSGYSTDTQYF
TGTGCCAGCAGCTTAGGTAGCGGGTATAGCACAGATACGCAGTATTTT
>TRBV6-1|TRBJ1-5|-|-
CASSVVIQPQHF
TGTGCCAGCAGTGTAGTAATTCAGCCCCAGCATTTT
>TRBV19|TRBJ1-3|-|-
CASSLFLPRASSGNTIYF
TGTGCCAGTAGCCTCTTTTTGCCCAGGGCCAGCTCTGGAAACACCATATATTTT
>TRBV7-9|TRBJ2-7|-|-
CASSPPSYNEQYF
TGTGCCAGCAGCCCCCCCTCGTACAACGAGCAGTACTTC
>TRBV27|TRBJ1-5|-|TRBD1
CASSLQGEGQPQHF
TGTGCCAGCAGCCTCCAGGGGGAGGGGCAGCCCCAGCATTTT
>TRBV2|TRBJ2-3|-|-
CASSEALLSDTQYF
TGTGCCAGCAGTGAAGCGCTTCTGTCAGATACGCAGTATTTT
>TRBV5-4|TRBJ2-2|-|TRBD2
CASSLDTRETGELFF
TGTGCCAGCAGCTTGGACACGCGGGAGACCGGGGAGCTGTTTTTT
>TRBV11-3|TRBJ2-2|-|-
CASSSGGTGELFF
TGTGCCAGCAGCTCAGGGGGGACCGGGGAGCTGTTTTTT
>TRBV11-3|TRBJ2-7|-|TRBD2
CASSLLQREGREQYF
TGTGCCAGCAGCCTTCTGCAGCGGGAGGGCCGAGAGCAGTACTTC
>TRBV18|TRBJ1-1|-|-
CASSQGESTEAFF
TGTGCCAGCTCACAGGGGGAGAGCACTGAAGCTTTCTTT
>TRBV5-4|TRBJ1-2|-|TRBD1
CASSLEQGAGWRDTF
TGTGCCAGCAGCTTGGAACAGGGGGCCGGATGGCGCGACACCTTC
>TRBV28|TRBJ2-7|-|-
CASSLTAPGAEQYF
TGTGCCAGCAGTTTAACAGCCCCCGGGGCCGAGCAGTACTTC
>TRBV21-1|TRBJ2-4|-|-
CASRDRAKNIQYF
TGTGCCAGCAGGGACAGGGCCAAAAACATTCAGTACTTC
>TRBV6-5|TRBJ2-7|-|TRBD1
CACARGNSYEQYF
TGTGCCTGCGCCAGGGGGAATTCCTACGAGCAGTACTTC
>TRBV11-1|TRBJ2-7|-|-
CASSLGASPSYEQYF
TGTGCCAGCAGCTTAGGGGCCAGCCCGTCCTACGAGCAGTACTTC
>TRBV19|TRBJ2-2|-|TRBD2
CASSLAGGNTGELFF
TGTGCCAGTAGTTTAGCGGGAGGGAACACCGGGGAGCTGTTTTTT
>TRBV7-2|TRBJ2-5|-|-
CASSPQLGETQYF
TGTGCCAGCAGCCCCCAATTAGGAGAGACCCAGTACTTC
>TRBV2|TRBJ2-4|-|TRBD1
CASSGDRGAKNIQYF
TGTGCCAGCAGTGGGGACAGGGGGGCCAAAAACATTCAGTACTTC
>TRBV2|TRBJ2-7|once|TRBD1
CASSQIRDRAYEQYF
TGTGCCAGCAGTCAAATCCGGGACAGGGCCTACGAGCAGTACTTC
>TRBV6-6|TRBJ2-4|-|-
CASSSEGLAKNIQYF
TGTGCCAGCAGTTCTGAGGGACTAGCCAAAAACATTCAGTACTTC
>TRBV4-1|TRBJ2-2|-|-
CASSQGPSWQGHTGELFF
TGCGCCAGCAGCCAAGGCCCCTCGTGGCAGGGGCACACCGGGGAGCTGTTTTTT
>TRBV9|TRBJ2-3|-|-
CASSVGSDTQYF
TGTGCCAGCAGCGTAGGGTCAGATACGCAGTATTTT
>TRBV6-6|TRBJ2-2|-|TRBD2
CASSYLAGGTGELFF
TGTGCCAGCAGTTACCTGGCGGGAGGTACCGGGGAGCTGTTTTTT